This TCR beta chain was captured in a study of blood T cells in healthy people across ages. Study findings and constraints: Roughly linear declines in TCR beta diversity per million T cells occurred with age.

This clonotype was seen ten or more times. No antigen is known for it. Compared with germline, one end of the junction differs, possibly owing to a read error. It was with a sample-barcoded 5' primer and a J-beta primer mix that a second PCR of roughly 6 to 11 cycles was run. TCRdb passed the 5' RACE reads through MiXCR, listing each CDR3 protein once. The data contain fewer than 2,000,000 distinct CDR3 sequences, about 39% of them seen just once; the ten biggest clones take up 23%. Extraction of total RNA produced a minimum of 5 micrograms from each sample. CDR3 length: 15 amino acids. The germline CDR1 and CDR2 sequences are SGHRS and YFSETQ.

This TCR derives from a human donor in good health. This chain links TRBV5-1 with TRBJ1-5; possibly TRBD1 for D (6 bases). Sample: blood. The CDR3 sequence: CASSLEGGSNQPQHF. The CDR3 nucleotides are TGTGCCAGCAGTTTAGAGGGGGGTAGCAATCAGCCCCAGCATTTT. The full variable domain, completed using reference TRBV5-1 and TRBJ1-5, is KAGVTQTPRYLIKTRGQQVTLSCSPISGHRSVSWYQQTPGQGLQFLFEYFSETQRNKGNFPGRFSGRQFSNSRSEMNVSTLELGDSALYLCASSLEGGSNQPQHFGDGTRLSIL.